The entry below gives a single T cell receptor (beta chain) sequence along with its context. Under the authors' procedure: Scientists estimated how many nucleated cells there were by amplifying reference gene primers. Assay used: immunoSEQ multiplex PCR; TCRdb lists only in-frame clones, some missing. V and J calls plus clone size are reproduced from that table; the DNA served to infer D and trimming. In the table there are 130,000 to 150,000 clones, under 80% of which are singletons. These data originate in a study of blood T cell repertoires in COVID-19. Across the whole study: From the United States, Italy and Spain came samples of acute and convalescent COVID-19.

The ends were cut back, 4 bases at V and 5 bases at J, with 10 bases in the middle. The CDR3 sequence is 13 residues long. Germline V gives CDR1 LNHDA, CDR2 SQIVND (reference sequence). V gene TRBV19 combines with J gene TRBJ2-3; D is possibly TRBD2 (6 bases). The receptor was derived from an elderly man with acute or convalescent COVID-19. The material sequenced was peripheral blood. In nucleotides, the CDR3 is TGTGCCAGTAGTACGGGGGAGGTAGATACGCAGTATTTT. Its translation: CASSTGEVDTQYF. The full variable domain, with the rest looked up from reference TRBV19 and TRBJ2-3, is DGGITQSPKYLFRKEGQNVTLSCEQNLNHDAMYWYRQDPGQGLRLIYYSQIVNDFQKGDIAEGYSVSREKKESFPLTVTSAQKNPTAFYLCASSTGEVDTQYFGPGTRLTVL.